A selection of T cell receptor beta chains follows, all from one sample in a study of blood T cell repertoires in COVID-19. Profiling relied on immunoSEQ multiplex PCR, and the TCRdb table lists in-frame clones only, not all of them. The repertoire consists of over 90,000 clones, with approximately 85% occurring once and the leading ten covering about 10%. The sample comprised peripheral blood. Every receptor here comes from a man in his forties with active or convalescent COVID-19. Each CDR3 is given with its conserved first and last residue. The order of the fields is J gene, D gene, V gene, clone size, CDR3 protein, CDR3 DNA. The D gene is left open where the match is weak. The size field is filled for only some rows; it gives once, few, many or a size class.

j_call: TRBJ1-1; d_call: NA; v_call: TRBV6-5; clone_size: NA; cdr3_aa: CASSYGRNLNTEAFF; cdr3_nt: TGTGCCAGCAGTTACGGGAGGAACCTGAACACTGAAGCTTTCTTT
j_call: TRBJ1-6; d_call: NA; v_call: TRBV30; clone_size: NA; cdr3_aa: CASPVVGGDSPLHF; cdr3_nt: TGTGCCTCCCCCGTGGTAGGGGGGGATTCACCCCTCCACTTT
j_call: TRBJ1-4; d_call: TRBD1; v_call: TRBV7-9; clone_size: NA; cdr3_aa: CASRKGQGRGKLFF; cdr3_nt: TGTGCCAGCAGGAAAGGACAGGGACGTGGAAAACTGTTTTTT
j_call: TRBJ2-3; d_call: TRBD2; v_call: TRBV7-2; clone_size: NA; cdr3_aa: CASSLAWGLAGGPGTDTQYF; cdr3_nt: TGTGCCAGCAGCTTAGCGTGGGGACTAGCGGGGGGGCCCGGCACAGATACGCAGTATTTT
j_call: TRBJ1-6; d_call: NA; v_call: TRBV4-1; clone_size: NA; cdr3_aa: CASSQDRGRDNSPLHF; cdr3_nt: TGCGCCAGCAGCCAAGATCGTGGGAGGGATAATTCACCCCTCCACTTT
j_call: TRBJ2-2; d_call: NA; v_call: TRBV7-9; clone_size: few; cdr3_aa: CASSFREYTGELFF; cdr3_nt: TGTGCCAGCAGCTTTCGGGAGTACACCGGGGAGCTGTTTTTT
j_call: TRBJ2-2; d_call: TRBD2; v_call: TRBV3-1/TRBV3-2; clone_size: NA; cdr3_aa: CASSPNLAGSGELFF; cdr3_nt: TGTGCCAGCAGCCCAAATCTAGCGGGGTCCGGGGAGCTGTTTTTT
j_call: TRBJ2-1; d_call: TRBD2; v_call: TRBV6-5; clone_size: NA; cdr3_aa: CASSYSSGGDNEQFF; cdr3_nt: TGTGCCAGCAGTTACTCCAGCGGGGGGGACAATGAGCAGTTCTTC
j_call: TRBJ2-5; d_call: NA; v_call: TRBV18; clone_size: once; cdr3_aa: CASSPYEGGETQYF; cdr3_nt: TGTGCCAGCTCACCATACGAGGGTGGTGAGACCCAGTACTTC
j_call: TRBJ2-7; d_call: TRBD1; v_call: TRBV5-1; clone_size: NA; cdr3_aa: CASNPGGTGTYEQYF; cdr3_nt: TGCGCCAGCAATCCTGGTGGGACAGGGACCTACGAGCAGTACTTC
j_call: TRBJ2-5; d_call: TRBD1; v_call: TRBV11-2; clone_size: NA; cdr3_aa: CASSYHQGAGETQYF; cdr3_nt: TGTGCCAGCAGCTACCATCAGGGGGCAGGGGAGACCCAGTACTTC
j_call: TRBJ2-7; d_call: TRBD1; v_call: TRBV19; clone_size: few; cdr3_aa: CASSNRDRVYGQYF; cdr3_nt: TGTGCCAGTAGTAACCGGGACAGGGTGTATGGGCAGTACTTC
j_call: TRBJ1-3; d_call: NA; v_call: TRBV27; clone_size: NA; cdr3_aa: CASSFREPSKLYF; cdr3_nt: TGTGCCAGCAGTTTCCGAGAGCCCTCAAAGCTATATTTT
j_call: TRBJ2-6; d_call: TRBD1; v_call: TRBV19; clone_size: NA; cdr3_aa: CASSIGQGRSGANVLTF; cdr3_nt: TGTGCCAGTAGTATTGGACAGGGAAGGTCTGGGGCCAACGTCCTGACTTTC
j_call: TRBJ1-5; d_call: NA; v_call: TRBV7-9; clone_size: NA; cdr3_aa: CASSQNRVGQPQHF; cdr3_nt: TGTGCCAGCAGCCAGAACAGGGTCGGGCAGCCCCAGCATTTT
j_call: TRBJ2-7; d_call: TRBD1; v_call: TRBV5-6; clone_size: NA; cdr3_aa: CASSFRTGAYEQYF; cdr3_nt: TGTGCCAGCAGCTTTCGGACAGGGGCCTACGAGCAGTACTTC
j_call: TRBJ2-3; d_call: NA; v_call: TRBV3-1/TRBV3-2; clone_size: few; cdr3_aa: CASSKWDGLTDTQYF; cdr3_nt: TGTGCCAGCAGCAAGTGGGATGGACTCACAGATACGCAGTATTTT
j_call: TRBJ1-5; d_call: NA; v_call: TRBV19; clone_size: NA; cdr3_aa: CASSNRQGNQPQHF; cdr3_nt: TGTGCCAGTAGTAACCGACAGGGCAATCAGCCCCAGCATTTT
j_call: TRBJ1-4; d_call: NA; v_call: TRBV10-3; clone_size: NA; cdr3_aa: CASQGSRDEKLFF; cdr3_nt: TGTGCCTCCCAGGGCAGCAGAGATGAAAAACTGTTTTTT
j_call: TRBJ2-1; d_call: NA; v_call: TRBV21-1; clone_size: few; cdr3_aa: CASSKLAGGPGEQFF; cdr3_nt: TGTGCCAGCAGCAAACTAGCGGGGGGGCCAGGTGAGCAGTTCTTC
j_call: TRBJ1-2; d_call: NA; v_call: TRBV5-1; clone_size: NA; cdr3_aa: CASSLVSEGGNGYTF; cdr3_nt: TGCGCCAGCAGCTTGGTGTCTGAGGGGGGGAATGGCTACACCTTC
j_call: TRBJ1-6; d_call: NA; v_call: TRBV7-3; clone_size: few; cdr3_aa: CASSLRVYNSPLHF; cdr3_nt: TGTGCCAGCAGCCTGAGGGTGTATAATTCACCCCTCCACTTT
j_call: TRBJ2-5; d_call: NA; v_call: TRBV5-4; clone_size: NA; cdr3_aa: CASSSMGGGHETQYF; cdr3_nt: TGTGCCAGCAGCTCGATGGGCGGGGGCCACGAGACCCAGTACTTC
j_call: TRBJ2-7; d_call: NA; v_call: TRBV11-2; clone_size: NA; cdr3_aa: CASSPRGGADEQYF; cdr3_nt: TGTGCCAGCAGCCCTAGAGGGGGGGCAGACGAGCAGTACTTC
j_call: TRBJ1-6; d_call: TRBD1; v_call: TRBV9; clone_size: NA; cdr3_aa: CASSGGQINSPLHF; cdr3_nt: TGTGCCAGCAGCGGGGGACAGATTAATTCACCCCTCCACTTT
j_call: TRBJ1-1; d_call: TRBD1; v_call: TRBV28; clone_size: NA; cdr3_aa: CATRLGQGAVEAFF; cdr3_nt: TGTGCCACCCGCCTCGGGCAGGGGGCGGTTGAAGCTTTCTTT
j_call: TRBJ1-5; d_call: TRBD1; v_call: TRBV18; clone_size: NA; cdr3_aa: CASSPSLQGSQPQHF; cdr3_nt: TGTGCCAGCTCACCGAGCTTACAGGGGAGCCAGCCCCAGCATTTT
j_call: TRBJ1-2; d_call: NA; v_call: TRBV21-1; clone_size: once; cdr3_aa: CASSIRTWSRTNGYTF; cdr3_nt: TGTGCCAGCAGCATAAGGACTTGGTCACGGACGAATGGCTACACCTTC
j_call: TRBJ1-3; d_call: NA; v_call: TRBV12-5; clone_size: once; cdr3_aa: CASGEPGLVSTIYF; cdr3_nt: TGTGCTAGTGGGGAACCAGGGTTAGTCAGCACCATATATTTT
j_call: TRBJ1-1; d_call: NA; v_call: TRBV10-3; clone_size: NA; cdr3_aa: CAISTLTGNTEAFF; cdr3_nt: TGTGCCATCAGTACCTTGACAGGGAACACTGAAGCTTTCTTT
j_call: TRBJ1-1; d_call: TRBD1; v_call: TRBV25-1; clone_size: NA; cdr3_aa: CASRGQLNTEAFF; cdr3_nt: TGTGCCAGCAGGGGACAGTTAAACACTGAAGCTTTCTTT
j_call: TRBJ2-7; d_call: TRBD2; v_call: TRBV7-3; clone_size: NA; cdr3_aa: CASSFAGGGYEQYF; cdr3_nt: TGTGCCAGCAGCTTTGCGGGCGGGGGATACGAGCAGTACTTC
j_call: TRBJ2-5; d_call: TRBD2; v_call: TRBV4-1; clone_size: NA; cdr3_aa: CASSRTGTSGETQYF; cdr3_nt: TGCGCCAGCAGCCGAACCGGGACTAGCGGGGAGACCCAGTACTTC